The present entry profiles one T cell receptor (beta chain) with its context. This clone appeared once. What this receptor recognizes is not known. Base quality data are lacking; no much larger clone is found one base away. Library preparation was by the immunoSEQ multiplex PCR assay. The multiplex PCR relied on a mix of 60 forward primers for TCR Vbeta segments and 13 reverse primers for TCR Jbeta segments. A multiplex PCR assay on genomic DNA amplified the CDR3 region of rearranged TCR beta genes. The amplified TCR beta libraries were sequenced on the Illumina HiSeq System as 87-base-pair reads. In the paper's pipeline: A later analysis counted approximately 76 million unique TCR beta chains across the 650 to 800 repertoires, and some 12 million of these chains were shared by at least two donors. To remove PCR and sequencing errors, raw reads were error-corrected and collapsed into unique sequences using a nearest-neighbor algorithm that merged closely related sequences. CDR3 sequences were aligned to IMGT reference sequences to assign V, D and J gene segments. For a sequence to be retained, a match of at least six nucleotides to both a V gene segment and a J gene segment was required. Rearrangements were classified as productive when the CDR3 lacked stop codons and remained in frame with V and J, and all other rearrangements were classified as non-productive. Following IMGT convention, CDR3 was defined as the stretch from the second conserved V-encoded cysteine to the conserved J-encoded phenylalanine. Sequences without an unambiguous match to a single V gene segment were excluded from the earlier analysis of a few hundred of the donors. An earlier analysis of 550 to 650 of the donors classified V segments as functional when productive rearrangements were above 56.7% and as segregating when the standard deviation between donors was above 5%. A statistical classification framework was built for diagnosing cytomegalovirus status from the catalog of TCR beta chain sequences. A later analysis assigned V and J genes by comparing TCR nucleotide sequences with IMGT/GENE-DB human TR gene sequences. A later analysis assigned CDR3 sequences and most-parsimonious VDJ recombination scenarios with the TCRdist pipeline. In a later analysis, each TCR beta chain was defined by its CDR3 amino acid sequence together with its V-gene family, and reads without a unique V-gene family were excluded. A later analysis removed 550 to 700 highly shared, low-generation-probability nucleotide sequences to deal with suspected cross-contamination and a sequencing artifact. In a later analysis, a clonal expansion index was calculated for each public chain from normalized within-repertoire ranks of inferred template counts. In a later analysis, generation probabilities were computed using a VDJ recombination model fitted to out-of-frame rearrangements, and the results were checked against IGoR. A later analysis scored TCR-TCR, TCR-HLA and TCR-CMV co-occurrence with hypergeometric tests, applying a repertoire-size bias correction to TCR pairs. A later analysis estimated false discovery rates by permuting HLA or CMV assignments 20 times. In a later analysis, co-occurring TCRs were grouped using DBSCAN, with TCRdist sequence similarity added in when clustering inside HLA-allele-positive subsets. Co-occurrence clustering excluded repertoires with fewer than 30,000 or more than 120,000 public chains, plus five with anomalous nucleotide sharing. Drawn from immuneACCESS, this table holds only the in-frame rearrangements with V and J called that TCRdb kept. Clones are partly lost; checked studies trace under half to an unresolved V gene and leave the rest unexplained. V and J calls plus clone size are reproduced from that table; the DNA served to infer D and trimming. Across this sample there are under 130,000 clones, with around two thirds seen only once. The biggest ten clones account for roughly 2.7% of the sample.

This sample is drawn from a study of cytomegalovirus exposure and HLA in healthy donors (dated by TCRdb to 2016 to 2017). Describing the broader study: An earlier analysis of several hundred of the donors reported about 300 Gb of sequence data and approximately 120 million unique TCR beta sequences obtained from roughly 180 million T cells. The genetic ancestry cluster associated with self-reported Caucasian donors included about 84% of the roughly 380 genotyped donors. Alongside the repertoire data, information on donor age, sex, ethnicity and CMV serostatus was compiled. Roughly 5 DR-DQ haplotypes were treated as single units for association and clustering because of strong linkage in the cohort. A later genetic analysis used genome-wide SNP genotypes for about 60% of the roughly 700 donors, treating that subset as a discovery cohort. An earlier analysis of around 580 of the donors used high-throughput TCR beta sequencing to judge whether each TCR beta V gene segment behaved as functional or pseudogenic. The study combined high-throughput TCR immunosequencing, statistical association of individual TCRs with disease status, and machine learning to predict cytomegalovirus infection status. The later analysis used no new phenotypic data to find candidate immune exposures, relying instead on TCR beta sequences and their occurrence across donors. A later analysis re-examined previously published TCR beta repertoires from hundreds of donors and added high-resolution HLA genotyping to investigate patterns of TCR occurrence. The study profiled the T cell repertoires of 500 to 800 subjects by immunosequencing and related them to cytomegalovirus serostatus. The number of typed donors differed by locus: about 629-640 for A, B, C, DRB1 and DQB1; 522 for DQA1; some 610 for DPA1; and around 490 for DPB1. An early release covering around 630 HLA-typed donors comprised 300 to 350 gigabases of sequencing data and tens of millions of unique TCR sequences. Among 300 to 500 genotyped donors of the cohort, an average of approximately 220,000 unique TCR beta nucleotide sequences was sequenced per donor, of which about 18% were non-productive. Every discovery cohort repertoire had been produced on one sequencing platform. A separate validation cohort of approximately 130 different subjects was used in addition to the 666-subject first cohort. Class I and class II HLA loci were covered by the typing at four-digit resolution. The study was designed to test whether signatures of past pathogen exposure could be identified by cataloging public T cell receptors.

The cohort consisted of 600 or so healthy bone marrow donors. All cohort members were sampled while nominally healthy, although unrecorded immune exposures were likely present. The donor was CMV seropositive and was included in the group of 250 to 350 seropositive cohort members. A peripheral blood sample was collected from each donor, and TCR beta sequencing was performed on peripheral blood mononuclear cells. Genomic DNA was extracted from the blood cell samples with the Qiagen DNeasy Blood Extraction Kit. Taken from cysteine to phenylalanine, the CDR3 has 14 residues. The kept DNA is CDR3 alone, 42 bases in frame from the first base. Unmatched junction bases come to 5, with V trimmed by 2 bases and J by 8 bases. CDR1 and CDR2, per the germline V gene, are MGHRA and YSYEKL. Broad study findings and their caveats: According to a later analysis, TCR association rates differed among HLA loci, with DRB1 alleles showing the most associated TCRs and HLA-C alleles showing the fewest. A later analysis reported that several top co-occurrence clusters appeared linked to parvovirus B19, influenza, CMV and Epstein-Barr virus. The sequencing pipeline was judged likely to have produced a cluster of highly shared sequence variants as a technical artifact. Linkage disequilibrium might explain the correlated functional status among segregating V segments, but an unknown experimental factor could not be excluded. The study listed 150 to 200 TCR beta chains as associated with cytomegalovirus. Only TCR beta chains were sequenced in this cohort, and the absence of alpha or paired-chain data limited detectable features. V-gene and J-gene trimming of TCR beta chains was associated with a missense DCLRE1C variant in a later genetic analysis, and the association was replicated in an independent cohort. Because the 87-base-pair reads could not distinguish some IMGT-functional V segments, including TRBV6-2 and TRBV6-3, those segments were excluded. In both the original and validation cohorts, the classifier was reported to diagnose cytomegalovirus status with high specificity and sensitivity. A few of the identified cytomegalovirus-associated TCR beta chains were confirmed in vitro to be specific for cytomegalovirus antigens. In an earlier analysis of around 500 of the donors, most TCR beta V segments appeared in productive rearrangements about 87% or about 30% of the time, broadly matching IMGT annotations. Strong co-occurrence of HLA alleles, especially DR and DQ, made assigning TCR associations to individual alleles difficult. A later analysis found that HLA-associated TCR beta chains were more clonally expanded and had lower generation probabilities than equally common non-associated chains. Most CMV-associated TCR beta chains appeared to be HLA-restricted in a later analysis, and the HLA associations seemed to be driven largely by CMV exposure. At a false discovery rate of 0.05, a later analysis linked fewer than 20,000 TCR beta sequences to specific HLA alleles. A further reported finding was that TCR beta sequences accurately predicted the HLA-A and HLA-B alleles for most subjects in the first cohort. According to the authors, the approach could potentially be generalized to other disease states and immunological phenotypes. The earlier analysis of about 600 of the donors excluded roughly 17 rarely observed V segments, including chromosome 9 orphons, because counts were too low. In a later genetic analysis, fewer N-insertions in productive TCRs were reported among donors in an Asian-associated ancestry cluster than the roughly 700-donor mean. While some public TCRs were present in many individuals, most TCR sequences turned up only very rarely across donors. Because some donors lacked HLA typing at each locus, the association tests relied only on the typed subset. For the cohort, immune exposure information was limited to CMV serostatus. Presence/absence analyses assumed roughly uniform sequencing depth across donors, an assumption that may not hold.

The chain was built from TRBV4-1 and TRBJ2-1; TRBD2 fits 8 bases in the junction. The origin of this receptor is a middle-aged man in good health and CMV-seropositive. Sample: PBMCs. The DNA sequence follows: TGCGCCAGCAGCCAACTAGCGGGTATGGATGAGCAGTTCTTC. It encodes CASSQLAGMDEQFF.